The present T cell receptor beta chain was sequenced within a study of identical twins. Broader study findings: Beta out-of-frame sequences showed weaker excess sharing between twins. With abundant cord blood beta clonotypes, insertions were fewer; memory repertoires showed no such pattern. Cross-sectional statistical analysis, not tracking of the same donors, underpinned the conclusions.

This CDR3 has 12 residues. Germline V gene lookup returns CDR1 KGHSH and CDR2 LQKENI. Between the trimmed V and J ends, which lost 6 bases and 12 bases, there was a span of 15 bases. Template switching, a step in the protocol, added a universal primer site, and cDNA carried unique molecular identifiers. TCRdb itself ran the 5' RACE reads through MiXCR, one entry per CDR3 protein. Of approximately 1.8 million distinct CDR3 sequences in the sample, around 33% were seen once. This clonotype appeared a few times. Its antigen is undetermined. Sequenced: cord blood. This TCR derives from a newborn girl in good health. V usage is TRBV18 and J usage is TRBJ2-4, with a tentative D call TRBD1 (5 bases). CDR3 DNA sequence: TGTGCCAGCTCTCCTCTTGGGGCAACTCAGTACTTC. Translating it yields CASSPLGATQYF. The full variable domain, with the rest looked up from reference TRBV18 and TRBJ2-4, is NAGVMQNPRHLVRRRGQEARLRCSPMKGHSHVYWYRQLPEEGLKFMVYLQKENIIDESGMPKERFSAEFPKEGPSILRIQQVVRGDSAAYFCASSPLGATQYFGAGTRLSVL.